This T cell receptor (beta chain) was sequenced for a study of CD8+ T cells in alopecia areata. Findings and limits, study-wide: Higher clonality than in normal scalp was seen in lesional scalp, especially alopecia totalis/universalis.

This clone appeared a few times. The antigen remains unidentified. Extracted RNA was reverse transcribed, and the resulting cDNA served as sequencing template. Sequencing was performed with immunoSEQ multiplex PCR; in TCRdb, only in-frame clones are kept and a portion is missing. The repertoire holds some 180,000 clones, with approximately 62% as singletons. This TCR was recovered from a human donor with alopecia areata. This specimen consisted of CD4+ T cells sorted from blood, obtained at week 0.

The CDR3 region has the DNA TGTGCCAGTAGTGACCAAAGCTACGAGCAGTACTTC. Amino acids: CASSDQSYEQYF. The rearrangement uses TRBV19 and TRBJ2-7; D gene ambiguous. The germline V gene encodes CDR1 LNHDA and CDR2 SQIVND (reference sequence). V dropped 5 bases and J dropped 3 bases, with 8 bases sitting between them. CDR3 length: 12 amino acids. Using reference TRBV19 and TRBJ2-7 for the parts outside the CDR3, the full variable domain is DGGITQSPKYLFRKEGQNVTLSCEQNLNHDAMYWYRQDPGQGLRLIYYSQIVNDFQKGDIAEGYSVSREKKESFPLTVTSAQKNPTAFYLCASSDQSYEQYFGPGTRLTVT.